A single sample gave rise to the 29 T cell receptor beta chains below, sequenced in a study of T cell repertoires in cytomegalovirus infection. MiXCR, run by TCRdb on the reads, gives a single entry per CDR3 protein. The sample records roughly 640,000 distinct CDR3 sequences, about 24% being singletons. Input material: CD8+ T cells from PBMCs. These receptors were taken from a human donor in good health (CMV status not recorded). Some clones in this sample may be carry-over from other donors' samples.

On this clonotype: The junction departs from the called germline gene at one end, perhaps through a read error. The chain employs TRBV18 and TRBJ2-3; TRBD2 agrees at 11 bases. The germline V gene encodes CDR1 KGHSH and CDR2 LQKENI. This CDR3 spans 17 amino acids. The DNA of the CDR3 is TGTGTCAGCTCACCCGCGACTAGCGGGGCCATCACAGATACGCAGTATTTT. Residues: CVSSPATSGAITDTQYF.

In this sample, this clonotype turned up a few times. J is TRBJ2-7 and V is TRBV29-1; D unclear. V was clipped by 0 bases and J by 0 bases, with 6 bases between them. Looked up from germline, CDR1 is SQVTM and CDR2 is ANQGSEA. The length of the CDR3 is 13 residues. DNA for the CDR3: TGCAGCGTTGAAGAAGAGTCCTCCTACGAGCAGTACTTC. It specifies CSVEEESSYEQYF.

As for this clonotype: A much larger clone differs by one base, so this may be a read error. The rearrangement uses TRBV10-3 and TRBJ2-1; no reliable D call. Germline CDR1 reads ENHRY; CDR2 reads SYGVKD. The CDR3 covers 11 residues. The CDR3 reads CAISRDNKQFF. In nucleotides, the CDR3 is TGTGCCATCAGTCGAGACAATAAGCAGTTCTTC.

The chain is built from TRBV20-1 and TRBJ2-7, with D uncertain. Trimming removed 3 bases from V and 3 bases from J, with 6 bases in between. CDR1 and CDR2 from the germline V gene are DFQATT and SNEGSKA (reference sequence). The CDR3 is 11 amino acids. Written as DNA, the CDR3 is TGCAGTGCTAGGAAGGACTACGAGCAGTACTTC. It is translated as CSARKDYEQYF.

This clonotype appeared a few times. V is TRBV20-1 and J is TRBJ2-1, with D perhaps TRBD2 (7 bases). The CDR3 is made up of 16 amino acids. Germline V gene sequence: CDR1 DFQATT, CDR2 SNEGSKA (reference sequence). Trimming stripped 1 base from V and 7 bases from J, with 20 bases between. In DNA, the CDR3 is TGCAGTGCTAGAGTCACCCCGGGGGGCCGATGGAATGAGCAGTTCTTC. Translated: CSARVTPGGRWNEQFF.

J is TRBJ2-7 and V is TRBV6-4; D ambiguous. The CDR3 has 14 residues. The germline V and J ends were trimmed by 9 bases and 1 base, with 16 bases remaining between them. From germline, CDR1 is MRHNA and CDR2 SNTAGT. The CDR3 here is CARFGRPASYEQYF. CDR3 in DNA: TGTGCCAGGTTTGGTCGGCCGGCGTCCTACGAGCAGTACTTC.

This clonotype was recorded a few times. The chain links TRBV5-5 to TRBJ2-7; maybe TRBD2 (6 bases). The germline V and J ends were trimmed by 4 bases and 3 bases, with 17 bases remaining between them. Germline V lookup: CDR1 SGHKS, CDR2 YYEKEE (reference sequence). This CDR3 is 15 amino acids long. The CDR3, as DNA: TGTGCCAGCAGCCAACACGGGACGGGGGTCTACGAGCAGTACTTC. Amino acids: CASSQHGTGVYEQYF.

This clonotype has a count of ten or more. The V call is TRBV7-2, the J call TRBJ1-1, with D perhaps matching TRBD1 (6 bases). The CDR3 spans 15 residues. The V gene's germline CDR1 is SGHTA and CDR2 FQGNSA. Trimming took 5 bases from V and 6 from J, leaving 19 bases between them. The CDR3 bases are TGTGCCAGCAGCCCAAGGGGGGACGGTGGATCTGAAGCTTTCTTT. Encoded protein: CASSPRGDGGSEAFF.

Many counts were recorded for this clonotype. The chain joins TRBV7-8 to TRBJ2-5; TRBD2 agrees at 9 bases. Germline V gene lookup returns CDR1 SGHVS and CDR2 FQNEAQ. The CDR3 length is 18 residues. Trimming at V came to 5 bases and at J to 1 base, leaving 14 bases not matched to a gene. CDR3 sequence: CASSDTRLAGEFQETQYF. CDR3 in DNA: TGTGCCAGCAGCGATACTCGGTTAGCGGGGGAGTTCCAAGAGACCCAGTACTTC.

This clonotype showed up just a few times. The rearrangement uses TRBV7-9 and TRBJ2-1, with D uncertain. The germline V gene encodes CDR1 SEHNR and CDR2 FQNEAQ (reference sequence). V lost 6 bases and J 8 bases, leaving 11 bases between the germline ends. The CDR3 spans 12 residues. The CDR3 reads CASSERTYEQFF. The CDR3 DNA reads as TGTGCCAGCAGTGAAAGAACTTATGAGCAGTTCTTC.

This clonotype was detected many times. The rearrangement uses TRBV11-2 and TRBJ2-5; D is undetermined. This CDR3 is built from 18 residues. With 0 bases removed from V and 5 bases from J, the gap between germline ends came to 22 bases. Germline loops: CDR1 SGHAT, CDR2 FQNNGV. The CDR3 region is CASSLDGLYSSLSETQYF. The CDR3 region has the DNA TGTGCCAGCAGCTTAGATGGCCTCTATTCATCCCTAAGCGAGACCCAGTACTTC.

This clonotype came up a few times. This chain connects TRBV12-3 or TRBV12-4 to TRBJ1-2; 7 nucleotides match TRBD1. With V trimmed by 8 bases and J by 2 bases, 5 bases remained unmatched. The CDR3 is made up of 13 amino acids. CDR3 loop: CASRLRGNYGYTF. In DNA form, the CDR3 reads TGTGCCAGCCGCCTCAGGGGGAACTATGGCTACACCTTC.

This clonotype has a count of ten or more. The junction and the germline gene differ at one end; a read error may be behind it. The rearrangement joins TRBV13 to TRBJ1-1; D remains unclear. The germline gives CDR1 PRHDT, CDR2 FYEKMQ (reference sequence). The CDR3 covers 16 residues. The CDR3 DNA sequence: TGTGCCAGCAGCCTAGGTTTGGTGGGATACGACACTGAAGCTTTCTTT. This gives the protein CASSLGLVGYDTEAFF.

CDR3: CASSSRGTALETQYF. Here the CDR3 DNA reads TGTGCCAGCAGCTCCCGGGGGACAGCACTGGAGACCCAGTACTTC. This sequence joins TRBV11-1 and TRBJ2-5, with a possible D match to TRBD1 (7 bases). The CDR3 has 15 residues. Germline CDR1 SGHAT, CDR2 FQDESV (reference sequence). Trimming cost V 4 bases and J 5 bases, with 17 bases left between them.

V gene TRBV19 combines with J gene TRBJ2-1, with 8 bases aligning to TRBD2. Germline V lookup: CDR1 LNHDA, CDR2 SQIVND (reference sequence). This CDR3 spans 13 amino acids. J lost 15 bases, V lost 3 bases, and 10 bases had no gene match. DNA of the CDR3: TGTGCCAGTAGTATTCCAGCGGGGGTCTTTCCGTTCTTC. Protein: CASSIPAGVFPFF. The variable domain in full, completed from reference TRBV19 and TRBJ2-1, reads DGGITQSPKYLFRKEGQNVTLSCEQNLNHDAMYWYRQDPGQGLRLIYYSQIVNDFQKGDIAEGYSVSREKKESFPLTVTSAQKNPTAFYLCASSIPAGVFPFFGPGTRLTVL.

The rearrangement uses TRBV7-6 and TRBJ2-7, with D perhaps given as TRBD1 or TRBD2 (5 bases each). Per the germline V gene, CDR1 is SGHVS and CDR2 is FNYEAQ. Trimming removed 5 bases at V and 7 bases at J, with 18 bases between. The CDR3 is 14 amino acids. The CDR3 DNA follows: TGTGCCAGCAGCACCCGGGACCCGAGGAGGGAGCAGTACTTC. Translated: CASSTRDPRREQYF.

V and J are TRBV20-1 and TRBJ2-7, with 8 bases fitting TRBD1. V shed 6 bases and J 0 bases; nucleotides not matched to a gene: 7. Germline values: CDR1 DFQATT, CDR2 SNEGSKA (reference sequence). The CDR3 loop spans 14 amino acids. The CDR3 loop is CSAWDRTSSYEQYV. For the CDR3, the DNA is TGCAGTGCCTGGGACAGGACCAGCTCCTACGAGCAGTACGTC.

The DNA of the CDR3 is TGTGCCAGCAGTTTTGTAGCCACGGGAAGCTCCTATAATTCACCCCTCCACTTT. Translating it yields CASSFVATGSSYNSPLHF. The chain couples TRBV28 to TRBJ1-6; D gene uncertain. Germline lookup yields CDR1 MDHEN and CDR2 SYDVKM. V gave up 3 bases and J gave up 0 bases, with 15 bases separating them. The CDR3 runs 18 residues.

The CDR3 protein is CATLQGHYGYTF. Written as DNA, the CDR3 is TGTGCCACCTTACAGGGCCACTATGGCTACACCTTC. The chain recombines TRBV10-3 with TRBJ1-2; a weak D match, TRBD1 (6 bases). Germline-derived CDR1 and CDR2 are ENHRY and SYGVKD. The CDR3 extends over 12 amino acids. The V and J ends lost 10 bases and 3 bases respectively, with 12 bases between them.

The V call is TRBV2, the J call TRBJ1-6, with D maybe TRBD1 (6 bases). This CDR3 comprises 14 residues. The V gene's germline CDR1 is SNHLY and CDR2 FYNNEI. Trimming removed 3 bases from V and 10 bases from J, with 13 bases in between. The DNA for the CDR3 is TGTGCCAGCAGTGACAGGGGCACCAACTCACCCCTCCACTTT. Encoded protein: CASSDRGTNSPLHF.

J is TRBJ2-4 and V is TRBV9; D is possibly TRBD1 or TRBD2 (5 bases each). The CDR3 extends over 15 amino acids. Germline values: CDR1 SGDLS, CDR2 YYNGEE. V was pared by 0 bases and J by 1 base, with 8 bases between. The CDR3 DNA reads TGTGCCAGCAGCGTAGGAGGGGTGGCCAAAAACATTCAGTACTTC. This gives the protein CASSVGGVAKNIQYF.

The CDR3 reads CAAARAGDSYEQYF. The CDR3 DNA is TGTGCCGCCGCGAGGGCAGGGGATTCCTACGAGCAGTACTTC. The chain links TRBV10-3 to TRBJ2-7, with D possibly matching TRBD1 (6 bases). The CDR3 loop spans 14 amino acids. V was shortened by 11 bases and J by 1 base, with 18 bases between the two germline ends. Germline lookup yields CDR1 ENHRY and CDR2 SYGVKD.

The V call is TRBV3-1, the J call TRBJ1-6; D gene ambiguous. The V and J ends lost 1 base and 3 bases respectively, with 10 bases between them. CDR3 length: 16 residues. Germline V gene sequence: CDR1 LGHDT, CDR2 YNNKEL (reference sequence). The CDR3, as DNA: TGTGCCAGCAGCCAAGGCCAGGCAAGCTATAATTCACCCCTCCACTTT. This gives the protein CASSQGQASYNSPLHF.

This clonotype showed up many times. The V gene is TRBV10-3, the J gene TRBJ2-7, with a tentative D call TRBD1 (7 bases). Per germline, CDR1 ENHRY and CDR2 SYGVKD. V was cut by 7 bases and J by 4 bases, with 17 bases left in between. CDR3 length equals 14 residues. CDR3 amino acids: CAITKTGEEYEQYF. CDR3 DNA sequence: TGTGCCATCACCAAAACAGGGGAGGAATACGAGCAGTACTTC.

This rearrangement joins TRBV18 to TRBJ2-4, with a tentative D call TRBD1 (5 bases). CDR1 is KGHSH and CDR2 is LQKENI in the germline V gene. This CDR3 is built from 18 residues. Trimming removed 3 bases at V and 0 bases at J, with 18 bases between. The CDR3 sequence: CASSPTPARALAKNIQYF. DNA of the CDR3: TGTGCCAGCTCACCGACTCCAGCCAGGGCCTTAGCCAAAAACATTCAGTACTTC.

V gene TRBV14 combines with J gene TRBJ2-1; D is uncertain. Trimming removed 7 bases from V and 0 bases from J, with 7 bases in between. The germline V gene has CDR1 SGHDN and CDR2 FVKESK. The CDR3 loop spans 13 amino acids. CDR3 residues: CASNAFSYNEQFF. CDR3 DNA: TGTGCCAGCAACGCCTTCTCCTACAATGAGCAGTTCTTC.

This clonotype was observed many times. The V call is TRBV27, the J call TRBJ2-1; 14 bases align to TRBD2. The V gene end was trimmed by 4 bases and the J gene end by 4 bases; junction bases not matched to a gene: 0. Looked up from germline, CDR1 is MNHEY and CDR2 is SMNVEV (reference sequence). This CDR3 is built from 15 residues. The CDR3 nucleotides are TGTGCCAGCAGTTGGACTAGCGGGGGGTACAATGAGCAGTTCTTC. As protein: CASSWTSGGYNEQFF.

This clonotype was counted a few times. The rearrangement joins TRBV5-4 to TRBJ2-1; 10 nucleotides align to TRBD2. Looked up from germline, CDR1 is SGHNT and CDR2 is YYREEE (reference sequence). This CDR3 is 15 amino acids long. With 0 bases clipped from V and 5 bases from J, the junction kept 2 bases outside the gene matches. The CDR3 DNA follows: TGTGCCAGCAGCTTGGCAAGCGGGGGGGACAATGAGCAGTTCTTC. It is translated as CASSLASGGDNEQFF. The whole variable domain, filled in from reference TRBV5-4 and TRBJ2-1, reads ETGVTQSPTHLIKTRGQQVTLRCSSQSGHNTVSWYQQALGQGPQFIFQYYREEENGRGNFPPRFSGLQFPNYSSELNVNALELDDSALYLCASSLASGGDNEQFFGPGTRLTVL.

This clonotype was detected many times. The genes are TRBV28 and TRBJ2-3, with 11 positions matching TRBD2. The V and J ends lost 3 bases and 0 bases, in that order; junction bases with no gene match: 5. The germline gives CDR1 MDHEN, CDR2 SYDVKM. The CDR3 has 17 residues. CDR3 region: CASSFSTSGRSTDTQYF. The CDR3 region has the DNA TGTGCCAGCAGTTTTTCTACTAGCGGGAGAAGCACAGATACGCAGTATTTT.